The 11 T cell receptor beta chains listed next were all sequenced from one sample in a study of beta chain features in type 1 diabetes (dated by TCRdb to 2017 to 2018). Study-wide conclusions, independent of this receptor: A moderate but significant shortening of TCRB CDR3 length was observed in type 1 diabetes patients in all four CD4+ subsets.

Receptor amplification or capture employed the immunoSEQ multiplex PCR assay. The entire isolated RNA was reverse transcribed using the High Capacity cDNA Reverse Transcription Kit, and thus expressed TCRB transcripts were sequenced. As stored in TCRdb, this immuneACCESS dataset retains in-frame rearrangements with V and J assigned. A fraction of the clones does not appear; measured against another copy, unresolved V genes explain less than half of the discrepancy, and the remainder lacks a known reason. Here the sample has approximately 730,000 clones; about an eighth occur a single time. The ten largest clones capture approximately 0.022% of the sample. Their specific antigens are unknown. The sequencing input was naive CD4+ T cells from blood. The intended sense of this specimen's cell subset or site label: true naive CD4+ T cells. Receptors were obtained from a man between 18 and 29 years old with type 1 diabetes.

This clone occurred a few times. This sequence joins TRBV28 and TRBJ1-6; TRBD1 matches at 9 bases. The CDR3 covers 16 residues. Germline values: CDR1 MDHEN, CDR2 SYDVKM. Losses at the gene ends were 2 bases for V and 2 bases for J; bases not matched to a gene: 1. The CDR3 nucleotides are TGTGCCAGCAGTTTAGGGACAGGGCCCTATAATTCACCCCTCCACTTT. Its protein is CASSLGTGPYNSPLHF.

This clone was recorded a few times. V usage is TRBV5-1 and J usage is TRBJ2-5; 10 positions match TRBD2. Trimming at V came to 0 bases and at J to 0 bases, leaving 14 bases not matched to a gene. Germline CDR1 reads SGHRS; CDR2 reads YFSETQ. The CDR3 runs to 20 residues. In DNA form, the CDR3 reads TGCGCCAGCAGCTTGGTAAGGGCTAGCGGGGGCCTCCAGTACCAAGAGACCCAGTACTTC. Translation: CASSLVRASGGLQYQETQYF.

This clone was seen only a few times. This chain joins TRBV28 and TRBJ2-1; 11 nucleotides agree with TRBD2. This CDR3 is 15 amino acids long. The V and J ends lost 7 bases and 7 bases, in that order; junction bases with no gene match: 9. The V gene's germline CDR1 is MDHEN and CDR2 SYDVKM. The CDR3 sequence: CASTPTSGVGNEQFF. CDR3 coding DNA: TGTGCCAGCACCCCGACTAGCGGGGTAGGGAATGAGCAGTTCTTC.

CDR3 sequence: CAWSVQGGKLFF. The CDR3 DNA follows: TGTGCCTGGAGTGTACAGGGAGGGAAACTGTTTTTT. This chain links TRBV30 with TRBJ1-4; a possible D gene is TRBD1 (6 bases). In germline, CDR1 is GTSNPN, CDR2 SVGIG (reference sequence). The CDR3 totals 12 residues. Trimming shortened V by 0 bases and J by 11 bases, and 10 bases separated the two germline ends.

This clone was picked up a small number of times. This sequence joins TRBV2 and TRBJ2-4, with unresolved D. V lost 8 bases, J lost 1 base, and 15 bases lay in between. The CDR3 has 15 amino acids. The germline CDR1 and CDR2 sequences are SNHLY and FYNNEI. Written as DNA, the CDR3 is TGTGCCAGCCAAAGGGAACAGTTGGCCAAAAACATTCAGTACTTC. Translating it yields CASQREQLAKNIQYF.

The rearrangement joins TRBV7-9 to TRBJ2-3; D remains ambiguous. The germline gives CDR1 SEHNR, CDR2 FQNEAQ (reference sequence). The length of the CDR3 is 14 residues. Trimming took 5 bases from V and 0 from J, leaving 9 bases between them. CDR3 sequence: CASSRDASTDTQYF. DNA of the CDR3: TGTGCCAGCAGCCGTGATGCGAGCACAGATACGCAGTATTTT.

This clone has just a few counts. The chain employs TRBV28 and TRBJ2-1; no clear D. The V end lost 5 bases, the J end lost 8 bases, and 10 bases lay between the germline ends. This CDR3 has 12 residues. CDR1 is MDHEN, CDR2 SYDVKM, per germline. The DNA of the CDR3 is TGTGCCAGCAGTCGTCCTGGGGATGAGCAGTTCTTC. It encodes CASSRPGDEQFF.

The table lists this clone with a few counts. This rearrangement joins TRBV20-1 to TRBJ2-7; D remains ambiguous. The V end lost 3 bases, the J end lost 5 bases, and 8 bases lay between the germline ends. CDR3 length: 11 amino acids. The germline V gene encodes CDR1 DFQATT and CDR2 SNEGSKA (reference sequence). The CDR3 loop is CSASAAHEQYF. CDR3 sequence (DNA): TGCAGTGCTAGTGCGGCCCACGAGCAGTACTTC.

The rearrangement uses TRBV30 and TRBJ2-1; D gene ambiguous. Germline V gene data show CDR1 as GTSNPN and CDR2 as SVGIG (reference sequence). Trimming cost V 0 bases and J 10 bases, with 13 bases left between them. The CDR3 extends over 13 amino acids. The CDR3 DNA reads as TGTGCCTGGAGTGTATTCCTTCCCAACGAGCAGTTCTTC. Translating it yields CAWSVFLPNEQFF.

This clone showed up just a few times. The chain employs TRBV29-1 and TRBJ1-1; D might be TRBD1 (5 bases). The germline V gene encodes CDR1 SQVTM and CDR2 ANQGSEA. This CDR3 is built from 11 residues. CDR3 amino acids: CSGTGDTEAFF. Written as DNA, the CDR3 is TGCAGTGGGACGGGGGACACTGAAGCTTTCTTT.

This clone was seen a handful of times. The rearrangement links TRBV11-3 to TRBJ1-2; 9 positions match TRBD1. V shed 4 bases and J 9 bases; nucleotides not matched to a gene: 12. Per germline, CDR1 SGHNT and CDR2 YENEEA. The CDR3 covers 15 residues. CDR3 in DNA: TGTGCCAGCAGCTCGACGTTACAGGGGGCTGGGAGCTACACCTTC. It codes for CASSSTLQGAGSYTF. The variable domain in full, completed from reference TRBV11-3 and TRBJ1-2, reads EAGVVQSPRYKIIEKKQPVAFWCNPISGHNTLYWYLQNLGQGPELLIRYENEEAVDDSQLPKDRFSAERLKGVDSTLKIQPAELGDSAVYLCASSSTLQGAGSYTFGSGTRLTVV.